This T cell receptor beta chain was retrieved from a study of blood T cell repertoires in COVID-19. Study-level information: Spain, Italy and the United States supplied samples that represented acute and convalescent COVID-19.

CDR3 length equals 17 residues. Germline CDR1 reads MNHEY; CDR2 reads SMNVEV (reference sequence). The V and J ends lost 5 bases and 6 bases, in that order; junction bases with no gene match: 11. Original data processing: Amplifying reference gene primers gave estimates of nucleated cell counts. The method was immunoSEQ multiplex PCR; TCRdb's version includes in-frame clones alone and lacks a portion of them. D and trimming come from the DNA, and the V and J calls and clone size come from that table. The repertoire consists of 90,000 to 130,000 clones, with approximately 70% occurring once and the leading ten covering around 1.7%.

This TCR was recovered from a woman aged 40 to 50 with acute or convalescent COVID-19. The rearrangement links TRBV27 to TRBJ2-2; 11 bases agree with TRBD2. Sequencing was performed on peripheral blood. The CDR3 loop reads CASSEFPGLADPGELFF. CDR3 coding DNA: TGTGCCAGCAGTGAATTTCCGGGACTAGCGGATCCCGGGGAGCTGTTTTTT.